The subject of this entry is one T cell receptor (beta chain). These data come from a study of blood T cell repertoires in COVID-19. Study-level background: PBMCs, B-cell-depleted T cells, or T cells were the source of the cDNA or gDNA that made up the material.

CDR3 size: 14 residues. V shed 3 bases, J shed 2 bases, and the junction held 3 bases outside the gene matches. Germline loops: CDR1 SGHRS, CDR2 YFSETQ. In the source study's methods: Amplification with reference gene primers provided the estimates of nucleated cell counts. TCRdb keeps only in-frame clones here, not all; method: immunoSEQ multiplex PCR. The V and J calls and the clone size are those of that table, but D and trimming were determined from the DNA. The sample has around 300,000 clones, 90% seen once; the top ten hold 2.5% to 3.5%. One Seattle source followed patients from active infection through their disease course.

Sequenced material: peripheral blood. The TCR sequence derives from a woman aged 30 to 39 with COVID-19, enrolled during active disease. The rearrangement joins TRBV5-1 to TRBJ2-5; 8 bases align to TRBD1. In DNA, the CDR3 is TGCGCCAGCAGCTCCGGACAGGGTCAAGAGACCCAGTACTTC. Translating gives CASSSGQGQETQYF.